This is a list of T cell receptor beta chains from one sample in a study of CD8 T cells in ankylosing spondylitis. TCRdb passed the 5' RACE reads through MiXCR, listing each CDR3 protein once. The sample has fewer than 450,000 distinct CDR3 sequences, more than 15% seen once. Sequencing was performed on blood, either unsorted or a sorted T cell fraction (not recorded which). These receptors all stem from a male donor with ankylosing spondylitis. Each CDR3 is given with its conserved first and last residue. D genes are given only for firm matches. Rows give clone size only sometimes, using once, few, many, or a class for an expanded clone.

size: NA; D: NA; V: TRBV5-1; J: TRBJ1-2; CDR3: CANTGGSGGYTF; DNA: TGCGCCAACACGGGTGGATCTGGGGGCTACACCTTC
size: NA; D: NA; V: TRBV5-1; J: TRBJ1-1; CDR3: CASSGDHSSMNTEAFF; DNA: TGCGCCAGCAGCGGGGACCATTCAAGCATGAACACTGAAGCTTTCTTT
size: NA; D: NA; V: TRBV24-1; J: TRBJ2-1; CDR3: CATSDLEEQFF; DNA: TGTGCCACCAGTGATCTTGAGGAGCAGTTCTTC
size: NA; D: NA; V: TRBV15; J: TRBJ2-1; CDR3: CATTAEIGRSNEQFF; DNA: TGTGCCACCACCGCAGAGATAGGACGTTCGAATGAGCAGTTCTTC
size: many; D: TRBD1; V: TRBV7-2; J: TRBJ1-2; CDR3: CASSLSRQGAGYTF; DNA: TGTGCCAGCAGCTTAAGTAGGCAGGGGGCTGGCTACACCTTC
size: many; D: NA; V: TRBV29-1; J: TRBJ2-7; CDR3: CSVALYEQYF; DNA: TGCAGCGTTGCCCTCTACGAGCAGTACTTC
size: NA; D: TRBD1; V: TRBV7-8; J: TRBJ1-6; CDR3: CASSPGQLGANSPLHF; DNA: TGTGCCAGCAGCCCGGGACAGCTGGGAGCTAATTCACCCCTCCACTTT
size: NA; D: NA; V: TRBV6-2/TRBV6-3; J: TRBJ2-5; CDR3: CASSHREETQYF; DNA: TGTGCCAGCAGCCACAGGGAAGAGACCCAGTACTTC
size: few; D: TRBD2; V: TRBV5-1; J: TRBJ2-3; CDR3: CASSPTPRLAGTDTQYF; DNA: TGCGCCAGCAGCCCGACACCTCGACTAGCGGGGACAGATACGCAGTATTTT
size: many; D: NA; V: TRBV12-3/TRBV12-4; J: TRBJ1-1; CDR3: CASKFSPTGSTEAFF; DNA: TGTGCCAGCAAATTTAGTCCGACTGGGAGCACTGAAGCTTTCTTT
size: NA; D: TRBD2; V: TRBV27; J: TRBJ2-3; CDR3: CASSSWGLAPGTDTQYF; DNA: TGTGCCAGCAGTTCCTGGGGACTAGCGCCGGGCACAGATACGCAGTATTTT
size: NA; D: NA; V: TRBV20-1; J: TRBJ2-7; CDR3: CSALRQDEQYF; DNA: TGCAGTGCCCTACGGCAGGACGAGCAGTACTTC
size: few; D: NA; V: TRBV5-4; J: TRBJ2-2; CDR3: CASSYPGPRAGELFF; DNA: TGTGCCAGCAGCTACCCGGGACCTCGTGCCGGGGAGCTGTTTTTT
size: many; D: NA; V: TRBV12-3/TRBV12-4; J: TRBJ2-2; CDR3: CASSVGGSTGELFF; DNA: TGTGCCAGCAGTGTAGGAGGGAGCACCGGGGAGCTGTTTTTT
size: NA; D: NA; V: TRBV4-3; J: TRBJ2-2; CDR3: CASSQGDRAGELFF; DNA: TGCGCCAGCAGCCAAGGTGACCGCGCCGGGGAGCTGTTTTTT
size: once; D: TRBD2; V: TRBV7-2; J: TRBJ2-5; CDR3: CATRREGRETQYF; DNA: TGTGCCACCCGGCGGGAGGGCCGGGAGACCCAGTACTTC
size: few; D: NA; V: TRBV5-1; J: TRBJ2-2; CDR3: CASTRGGPVSTGELFF; DNA: TGCGCCAGCACCAGGGGGGGGCCCGTCTCGACCGGGGAGCTGTTTTTT
size: NA; D: TRBD1; V: TRBV2; J: TRBJ2-2; CDR3: CASIGTVVGELFF; DNA: TGTGCCAGCATAGGGACAGTAGTCGGGGAGCTGTTTTTT
size: NA; D: TRBD1; V: TRBV30; J: TRBJ1-1; CDR3: CAWTKDRAEAFF; DNA: TGTGCCTGGACCAAGGACAGGGCTGAAGCTTTCTTT
size: NA; D: NA; V: TRBV29-1; J: TRBJ1-1; CDR3: CSVEGQLGAEAFF; DNA: TGCAGCGTTGAAGGGCAGCTTGGTGCTGAAGCTTTCTTT
size: NA; D: TRBD1; V: TRBV10-3; J: TRBJ1-1; CDR3: CAISVGGQGAPEAFF; DNA: TGTGCCATCAGTGTAGGGGGACAGGGGGCTCCTGAAGCTTTCTTT
size: many; D: NA; V: TRBV5-1; J: TRBJ1-1; CDR3: CASSLRVSEANTEAFF; DNA: TGCGCCAGCAGCTTGAGAGTCAGCGAGGCGAACACTGAAGCTTTCTTT
size: many; D: NA; V: TRBV20-1; J: TRBJ1-1; CDR3: CSAASNPGSEAFF; DNA: TGCAGTGCCGCCTCAAATCCCGGTTCTGAAGCTTTCTTT
size: few; D: NA; V: TRBV28; J: TRBJ2-7; CDR3: CASSPPRYEQYF; DNA: TGTGCCAGCAGTCCCCCCCGCTACGAGCAGTACTTC
size: NA; D: TRBD2; V: TRBV2; J: TRBJ2-3; CDR3: CASTLAGSTDTQYF; DNA: TGTGCCAGCACTCTAGCGGGGTCCACAGATACGCAGTATTTT
size: few; D: NA; V: TRBV11-2; J: TRBJ2-1; CDR3: CASSVSDSSYNEQFF; DNA: TGTGCCAGCAGCGTCAGCGACAGCTCCTACAATGAGCAGTTCTTC
size: few; D: NA; V: TRBV7-9; J: TRBJ1-2; CDR3: CASSLGIRGYTF; DNA: TGTGCCAGCAGCTTAGGCATTAGGGGCTACACCTTC
size: NA; D: TRBD2; V: TRBV12-3/TRBV12-4; J: TRBJ2-5; CDR3: CASSRGDQETQYF; DNA: TGTGCCAGCAGCCGGGGGGACCAAGAGACCCAGTACTTC
size: once; D: TRBD1; V: TRBV6-1; J: TRBJ1-3; CDR3: CASSGQGAGNTIYF; DNA: TGTGCCAGCAGTGGACAGGGGGCGGGAAACACCATATATTTT
size: many; D: NA; V: TRBV5-1; J: TRBJ2-2; CDR3: CASNSDRFTGELFF; DNA: TGCGCCAGCAACTCGGACAGATTCACCGGGGAGCTGTTTTTT
size: few; D: NA; V: TRBV7-9; J: TRBJ1-1; CDR3: CASSPRAFF; DNA: TGTGCCAGCAGTCCCCGAGCTTTCTTT
size: few; D: NA; V: TRBV4-1; J: TRBJ1-6; CDR3: CASSQSYPNSPLHF; DNA: TGCGCCAGCAGCCAATCCTATCCCAATTCACCCCTCCACTTT
size: few; D: TRBD2; V: TRBV20-1; J: TRBJ2-1; CDR3: CSAPLAGALSYNEQFF; DNA: TGCAGTGCTCCACTAGCGGGGGCACTCTCCTACAATGAGCAGTTCTTC
size: NA; D: NA; V: TRBV27; J: TRBJ1-5; CDR3: CASGRALGANQPQHF; DNA: TGTGCCTCTGGTAGGGCCCTTGGGGCTAATCAGCCCCAGCATTTT
size: NA; D: TRBD1; V: TRBV5-1; J: TRBJ1-1; CDR3: CASSLGGQGGAFF; DNA: TGCGCCAGCAGCTTGGGTGGACAGGGGGGAGCTTTCTTT
size: many; D: NA; V: TRBV20-1; J: TRBJ1-1; CDR3: CSARDAGGGAFF; DNA: TGCAGTGCTAGAGATGCGGGGGGGGGAGCTTTCTTT
size: few; D: NA; V: TRBV4-1; J: TRBJ2-5; CDR3: CASPYRDTPQETQYF; DNA: TGCGCCAGTCCGTACCGGGACACGCCGCAAGAGACCCAGTACTTC
size: NA; D: TRBD2; V: TRBV6-1; J: TRBJ2-5; CDR3: CASRTGLALGETQYF; DNA: TGTGCCAGCAGAACGGGACTAGCGTTAGGAGAGACCCAGTACTTC
size: NA; D: TRBD2; V: TRBV20-1; J: TRBJ2-3; CDR3: CSARPTSGGHPDTQYF; DNA: TGCAGTGCTCGCCCGACTAGCGGGGGGCACCCAGATACGCAGTATTTT
size: NA; D: NA; V: TRBV5-8; J: TRBJ2-7; CDR3: CASSLNLEQYF; DNA: TGTGCCAGCAGCCTTAACCTCGAGCAGTACTTC
size: NA; D: NA; V: TRBV12-3/TRBV12-4; J: TRBJ2-1; CDR3: CASSLGGFEQFF; DNA: TGTGCCAGCAGTCTGGGGGGTTTTGAGCAGTTCTTC
size: NA; D: TRBD1; V: TRBV18; J: TRBJ2-3; CDR3: CASSPPTGRDTQYF; DNA: TGTGCCAGCTCACCACCGACAGGGAGAGATACGCAGTATTTT
size: NA; D: NA; V: TRBV14; J: TRBJ2-1; CDR3: CASSPTKGAGSYNEQFF; DNA: TGTGCCAGCAGCCCTACCAAAGGGGCAGGCTCCTACAATGAGCAGTTCTTC
size: NA; D: NA; V: TRBV29-1; J: TRBJ1-1; CDR3: CSVVRGAREGNTEAFF; DNA: TGCAGCGTTGTTCGTGGGGCCCGGGAAGGGAACACTGAAGCTTTCTTT
size: few; D: NA; V: TRBV5-1; J: TRBJ2-7; CDR3: CASSLRGLEYEQYF; DNA: TGCGCCAGCAGCCTCAGGGGCCTGGAGTACGAGCAGTACTTC
size: few; D: NA; V: TRBV2; J: TRBJ2-5; CDR3: CASSVGTSMGGTQYF; DNA: TGTGCCAGCAGTGTAGGGACTTCCATGGGGGGGACCCAGTACTTC
size: few; D: TRBD2; V: TRBV9; J: TRBJ2-7; CDR3: CASSVGAGGYEQYF; DNA: TGTGCCAGCAGCGTAGGAGCGGGAGGCTACGAGCAGTACTTC
size: few; D: NA; V: TRBV20-1; J: TRBJ2-1; CDR3: CSARDRLASSSYNEQFF; DNA: TGCAGTGCTAGAGATCGTCTAGCCTCGAGCTCCTACAATGAGCAGTTCTTC
size: many; D: TRBD2; V: TRBV28; J: TRBJ2-1; CDR3: CASSSPGTSHNEQFF; DNA: TGTGCCAGCAGTTCCCCCGGGACTAGTCACAATGAGCAGTTCTTC
size: few; D: NA; V: TRBV20-1; J: TRBJ1-1; CDR3: CSPRTANTEAFF; DNA: TGCAGCCCCCGGACGGCTAACACTGAAGCTTTCTTT
size: NA; D: TRBD2; V: TRBV27; J: TRBJ2-2; CDR3: CASSLPPTSGMPGELFF; DNA: TGTGCCAGCAGTCTTCCCCCGACTAGCGGGATGCCCGGGGAGCTGTTTTTT
size: NA; D: NA; V: TRBV20-1; J: TRBJ2-7; CDR3: CSAEGVRYEQYF; DNA: TGCAGTGCTGAAGGGGTGAGGTACGAGCAGTACTTC
size: NA; D: NA; V: TRBV5-6; J: TRBJ1-1; CDR3: CASSFTRANTEAFF; DNA: TGTGCCAGCAGCTTTACGAGGGCGAACACTGAAGCTTTCTTT
size: few; D: TRBD1; V: TRBV2; J: TRBJ1-5; CDR3: CASSALSGGGQPQHF; DNA: TGTGCCAGCAGTGCCCTTTCAGGGGGCGGTCAGCCCCAGCATTTT
size: NA; D: NA; V: TRBV25-1; J: TRBJ1-1; CDR3: CASRDLMNTEAFF; DNA: TGTGCCAGCAGGGATCTCATGAACACTGAAGCTTTCTTT